These 27 T cell receptor beta chains were sequenced from one sample in a study of T cell repertoires in cytomegalovirus infection. TCRdb reprocessed the reads via MiXCR and lists one record per CDR3 protein. The table lists approximately 71,000 distinct CDR3 sequences, about 20% of them singletons. No cognate antigen is known for these TCRs. Sequences were derived from CD8+ T cells from cultured PBMCs, sampled from culture after CMV antigen stimulation. The receptors derive from a human donor in good health (CMV status not recorded). Some clones in this sample may be carry-over from other donors' samples.

The chain links TRBV12-3 or TRBV12-4 to TRBJ1-1; a weak D match, TRBD1 (5 bases). CDR3 length equals 14 residues. Trimming shortened V by 6 bases and J by 5 bases, and 16 bases separated the two germline ends. The DNA of the CDR3 is TGTGCCAGCAGCAGACAGCCTGGGATGACTGAAGCTTTCTTT. Translating it yields CASSRQPGMTEAFF.

The chain recombines TRBV7-8 with TRBJ1-1; no clear D gene. The V and J ends lost 4 bases and 4 bases respectively, with 16 bases between them. The CDR3 covers 15 residues. Germline-derived CDR1 and CDR2 are SGHVS and FQNEAQ. CDR3 bases: TGTGCCAGCAGCTCTCGGACCGTCTCCTCCACTGAAGCTTTCTTT. As protein: CASSSRTVSSTEAFF.

The gene calls are TRBV20-1 and TRBJ2-7, with D possibly TRBD2 on 7 matching bases. CDR3 length equals 16 residues. Germline V lookup: CDR1 DFQATT, CDR2 SNEGSKA (reference sequence). V gave up 7 bases and J gave up 0 bases, with 22 bases separating them. The CDR3 loop is CSGGGGGDVLSYEQYF. The CDR3, as DNA: TGCAGTGGGGGAGGAGGGGGGGACGTTCTCTCCTACGAGCAGTACTTC.

The genes are TRBV9 and TRBJ1-2; 10 nucleotides line up with TRBD1. In germline, CDR1 is SGDLS, CDR2 YYNGEE. The CDR3 is 13 amino acids. Losses at the gene ends were 3 bases for V and 6 bases for J; bases not matched to a gene: 2. In nucleotides, the CDR3 is TGTGCCAGCAGCGGCGACAGGGGGCATGGCTACACCTTC. The encoded protein is CASSGDRGHGYTF.

V usage is TRBV7-9 and J usage is TRBJ1-1, with D perhaps matching TRBD1 (5 bases). Looked up from germline, CDR1 is SEHNR and CDR2 is FQNEAQ (reference sequence). This CDR3 is 15 amino acids long. Trimming left V 4 bases short and J 4 bases short, with 16 bases between. The CDR3 DNA sequence: TGTGCCAGCAGCTCCGAAGGGGTCGCTGGCACTGAAGCTTTCTTT. Amino acid sequence: CASSSEGVAGTEAFF. The variable domain in full, with the rest retrieved from reference TRBV7-9 and TRBJ1-1, is DTGVSQNPRHKITKRGQNVTFRCDPISEHNRLYWYRQTLGQGPEFLTYFQNEAQLEKSRLLSDRFSAERPKGSFSTLEIQRTEQGDSAMYLCASSSEGVAGTEAFFGQGTRLTVV.

This clonotype was seen only a few times. The gene calls are TRBV6-2 or TRBV6-3 and TRBJ1-2; D gene unclear. Deletions cut 2 bases from V and 2 bases from J, with 9 bases between. This CDR3 has 14 residues. From germline, CDR1 is MNHEY and CDR2 SVGEGT. The CDR3 coding sequence is TGTGCCAGCAGTTACCAACATTCGAACTATGGCTACACCTTC. Its translation is CASSYQHSNYGYTF.

A few counts support this clonotype. The chain has TRBV11-1 and TRBJ2-3; D unclear. Germline V gene sequence: CDR1 SGHAT, CDR2 FQDESV (reference sequence). The CDR3 totals 12 residues. V lost 4 bases and J lost 5, with 7 bases in between. CDR3 sequence: CASSSRGDTQYF. The CDR3 DNA sequence: TGTGCCAGCAGCTCAAGAGGAGATACGCAGTATTTT.

This clonotype has only a few counts. The chain combines TRBV7-9 with TRBJ2-1; D gene unclear. CDR3 length: 15 residues. Germline CDR1 is SEHNR and CDR2 is FQNEAQ (reference sequence). The V and J ends lost 6 bases and 0 bases respectively, with 12 bases between them. The CDR3 protein is CASSPDTGSYNEQFF. The DNA for the CDR3 is TGTGCCAGCAGTCCCGACACTGGCTCCTACAATGAGCAGTTCTTC.

This clonotype was seen more than once but under ten times. This chain connects TRBV10-3 to TRBJ1-2, with 10 bases lining up with TRBD1. The trim removed 6 bases at V and 3 bases at J, leaving 19 bases unmatched. CDR3 size: 19 residues. From germline, CDR1 is ENHRY and CDR2 SYGVKD. CDR3 bases: TGTGCCATCAGCAACTGGGGACAGGGGAAATTACGGATCGACTATGGCTACACCTTC. Translated, it gives CAISNWGQGKLRIDYGYTF.

The rearrangement links TRBV6-4 to TRBJ1-6; the D is unclear. V shed 3 bases and J shed 8 bases, with 8 bases lying between them. The CDR3 totals 13 residues. CDR1 is MRHNA, CDR2 SNTAGT, per germline. The CDR3 reads CASSEGGYSPLHF. As DNA, the CDR3 is TGTGCCAGCAGTGAGGGAGGGTATTCACCCCTCCACTTT.

In this sample, this clonotype turned up a few times. The V gene is TRBV7-2, the J gene TRBJ2-5; 8 nucleotides agree with TRBD1. J lost 5 bases, V lost 2 bases, and 7 bases had no gene match. The CDR3 sequence is 15 residues long. Per the germline V gene, CDR1 is SGHTA and CDR2 is FQGNSA. The CDR3 region has the DNA TGTGCCAGCAGCTTAACGTGGACAGGGCGGGAGACCCAGTACTTC. This sequence encodes CASSLTWTGRETQYF.

The J gene is TRBJ2-1, the V gene TRBV7-9; 14 bases map to TRBD2. Germline values: CDR1 SEHNR, CDR2 FQNEAQ (reference sequence). V lost 2 bases, J lost 6 bases, and 3 bases stayed unmatched. This CDR3 has 16 residues. CDR3: CASSLRLAGGLNEQFF. CDR3 in DNA: TGTGCCAGCAGCTTACGACTAGCGGGGGGGCTCAATGAGCAGTTCTTC.

In DNA, the CDR3 is TGTGCCAGCAGCCCCCTGGGGTACGAGCAGTACTTC. Translated: CASSPLGYEQYF. The V gene is TRBV7-9, the J gene TRBJ2-7; D ambiguous. Germline lookup yields CDR1 SEHNR and CDR2 FQNEAQ (reference sequence). The V gene lost 5 bases and the J gene lost 4 bases, with 9 bases spanning the gap. The length of the CDR3 is 12 residues.

This clonotype occurred a few times. This chain links TRBV27 with TRBJ2-1, with 9 bases matching TRBD2. Germline V lookup: CDR1 MNHEY, CDR2 SMNVEV (reference sequence). There are 15 residues in the CDR3. With V trimmed by 6 bases and J by 3 bases, 6 bases remained unmatched. CDR3 in DNA: TGTGCCAGCAGCCTGTCAGCGGGGGGCTACAATGAGCAGTTCTTC. This gives the protein CASSLSAGGYNEQFF.

This sequence joins TRBV4-1 and TRBJ1-1; D gene unclear. CDR3 length equals 13 residues. Trimming took 1 base from V and 4 from J, leaving 7 bases between them. The germline CDR1 and CDR2 sequences are MGHRA and YSYEKL. The CDR3 DNA reads TGCGCCAGCAGCCAAGTCCGAACCACTGAAGCTTTCTTT. Translated: CASSQVRTTEAFF.

The rearrangement joins TRBV11-3 to TRBJ2-2; either TRBD1 or TRBD2 may fit D (5 bases each). V was pared by 6 bases and J by 4 bases, with 15 bases between. The germline V gene has CDR1 SGHNT and CDR2 YENEEA. This CDR3 contains 15 residues. The DNA of the CDR3 is TGTGCCAGCAGTCCCAGCAGGGCGGGCACCGGGGAGCTGTTTTTT. Translated: CASSPSRAGTGELFF.

There are a few counts of this clonotype. J is TRBJ1-1 and V is TRBV20-1; D possibly corresponds to TRBD1 (5 bases). Germline V CDR1 and CDR2: DFQATT, SNEGSKA (reference sequence). Trimming left V 4 bases short and J 4 bases short, with 19 bases between. The length of the CDR3 is 15 residues. The DNA for the CDR3 is TGCAGTGCTACTCCCGCGCAAGGGGTTAGCACTGAAGCTTTCTTT. It translates to CSATPAQGVSTEAFF.

The V and J genes are TRBV6-2 or TRBV6-3 and TRBJ1-1, with D perhaps matching TRBD1 (6 bases). This CDR3 has 14 residues. V shed 4 bases and J shed 6 bases, with 15 bases lying between them. Germline assignment: CDR1 MNHEY and CDR2 SVGEGT. The CDR3 is CASSWHREAPEAFF. The CDR3 bases are TGTGCCAGCAGTTGGCACAGGGAGGCCCCTGAAGCTTTCTTT.

V is TRBV4-1 and J is TRBJ1-2, with 8 bases aligning to TRBD1. Germline V gene sequence: CDR1 MGHRA, CDR2 YSYEKL. The CDR3 runs to 14 residues. J lost 3 bases, V lost 6 bases, and 6 bases had no gene match. The CDR3 protein is CASSYDRGDYGYTF. The CDR3 coding sequence is TGCGCCAGCAGTTACGACAGGGGTGACTATGGCTACACCTTC.

This clonotype was seen only a few times. V gene TRBV7-6 combines with J gene TRBJ2-1, with a possible D match to TRBD1 (7 bases). CDR3 size: 16 residues. Germline V lookup: CDR1 SGHVS, CDR2 FNYEAQ. The ends were cut back, 1 base at V and 9 bases at J, with 19 bases in the middle. CDR3 nucleotides: TGTGCCAGCAGCTTAGAGGTGTCTGGAGGGGGCGTTGAGCAGTTCTTC. Translating gives CASSLEVSGGGVEQFF.

This clonotype was detected only a few times. The chain has TRBV12-3 or TRBV12-4 and TRBJ2-5, with TRBD1 matching over 12 bases. The CDR3 runs 15 residues. V gave up 5 bases and J gave up 5 bases; unmatched junction bases: 6. The CDR3: CASSPGTGGRETQYF. The CDR3 bases are TGTGCCAGCAGTCCCGGGACAGGGGGCAGGGAGACCCAGTACTTC.

This clonotype was seen only a few times. This rearrangement joins TRBV6-2 or TRBV6-3 to TRBJ1-2; D is perhaps TRBD1 (6 bases). The CDR3 extends over 16 amino acids. Germline CDR1 and CDR2: MNHEY and SVGEGT. V dropped 2 bases and J dropped 0 bases, with 13 bases sitting between them. CDR3 protein: CASSYAPGQSNYGYTF. DNA for the CDR3: TGTGCCAGCAGTTACGCCCCAGGACAGTCTAACTATGGCTACACCTTC.

V gene TRBV20-1 combines with J gene TRBJ2-1; 8 nucleotides align to TRBD2. Looked up from germline, CDR1 is DFQATT and CDR2 is SNEGSKA (reference sequence). With 5 bases clipped from V and 5 bases from J, the junction kept 11 bases outside the gene matches. The CDR3 consists of 15 residues. This CDR3 reads CSARAMAGGNNEQFF. The CDR3 DNA is TGCAGTGCTCGTGCAATGGCGGGGGGTAACAATGAGCAGTTCTTC.

The chain joins TRBV6-1 to TRBJ1-1, with 8 nucleotides matching TRBD1. The V gene end was trimmed by 6 bases and the J gene end by 6 bases; junction bases not matched to a gene: 9. Germline loops: CDR1 MNHNS, CDR2 SASEGT. This CDR3 is 14 amino acids long. CDR3 in DNA: TGTGCCAGCAGGCCAGGGGGCGCAGGGGCTGAAGCTTTCTTT. Translating it yields CASRPGGAGAEAFF.

The chain has TRBV6-1 and TRBJ2-2; no firm D call. CDR1 is MNHNS and CDR2 is SASEGT in the germline V gene. The ends were cut back, 5 bases at V and 1 base at J, with 5 bases in the middle. This CDR3 is built from 13 residues. The CDR3 region is CASSYWNTGELFF. In nucleotides, the CDR3 is TGTGCCAGCAGTTATTGGAACACCGGGGAGCTGTTTTTT.

CDR3 protein: CASSSRTGYDQPQHF. The CDR3 DNA is TGTGCCAGCAGCTCAAGGACGGGTTACGATCAGCCCCAGCATTTT. The V call is TRBV5-6, the J call TRBJ1-5; D is ambiguous. Germline assignment: CDR1 SGHDT and CDR2 YYEEEE. The CDR3 is 15 residues long. V lost 3 bases and J 5 bases, leaving 15 bases between the germline ends.

The chain couples TRBV6-6 to TRBJ2-5; D is undetermined. Trimming took off 2 bases at V and 1 base at J, with 5 bases between the two ends. The CDR3 is 13 amino acids. The germline V gene encodes CDR1 MNHNY and CDR2 SVGAGI (reference sequence). In DNA form, the CDR3 reads TGTGCCAGCAGTTACATCACCCAAGAGACCCAGTACTTC. As protein: CASSYITQETQYF.